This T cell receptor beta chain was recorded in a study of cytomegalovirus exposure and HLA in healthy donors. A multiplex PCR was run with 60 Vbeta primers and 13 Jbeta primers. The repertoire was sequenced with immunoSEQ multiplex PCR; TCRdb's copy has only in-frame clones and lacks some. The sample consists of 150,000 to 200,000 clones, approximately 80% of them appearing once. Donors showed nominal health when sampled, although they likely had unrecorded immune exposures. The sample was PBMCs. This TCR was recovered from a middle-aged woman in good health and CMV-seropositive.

CDR3 DNA sequence: TGTGCCAGCAGCGAGGACAGGGGGCCCTACGAGCAGTACTTC. It is translated as CASSEDRGPYEQYF. V is TRBV21-1 and J is TRBJ2-7; the table's D call, TRBD1, has no DNA check behind it. TRBV21-1 is reported as a pseudogene. CDR3 length: 14 residues.